The 23 T cell receptor beta chains below come from one sample, sequenced in a study of cytomegalovirus exposure and HLA in healthy donors. TCRdb keeps only in-frame clones here, not all; method: immunoSEQ multiplex PCR. The sample gives about 140,000 clones, about 86% of which show up once; less than 3% is in the top ten. The material sequenced was PBMCs. These receptors were obtained from a man aged 18 to 30 in good health and CMV-seronegative.

This clone has only one observation. This rearrangement joins TRBV6-5 to TRBJ2-3, with 13 positions matching TRBD2. With V trimmed by 4 bases and J by 9 bases, 4 bases remained unmatched. CDR1 and CDR2 from the germline V gene are MNHEY and SVGAGI. This CDR3 comprises 14 residues. The CDR3 bases are TGTGCCAGCAGTTCGGGACTAGCGGGGTACACGCAGTATTTT. Encoded protein: CASSSGLAGYTQYF.

The count of this clone is one. J is TRBJ2-1 and V is TRBV28; 8 bases map to TRBD2. V was clipped by 4 bases and J by 2 bases; unmatched bases: 1. The CDR3 loop spans 14 amino acids. Germline CDR1 reads MDHEN; CDR2 reads SYDVKM. The CDR3 sequence: CASSSGLAYNEQFF. The CDR3 DNA sequence: TGTGCCAGCAGTTCGGGACTAGCCTACAATGAGCAGTTCTTC.

The CDR3 loop reads CASSATGGWTNPGELFF. The CDR3 DNA follows: TGTGCCAGTAGTGCTACAGGGGGGTGGACGAATCCCGGGGAGCTGTTTTTT. The chain uses TRBV19 and TRBJ2-2; 8 bases are a match to TRBD1. The CDR3 consists of 17 residues. Germline CDR1 LNHDA, CDR2 SQIVND (reference sequence). With V trimmed by 5 bases and J by 6 bases, 14 bases remained unmatched. Full variable domain (rest looked up from reference TRBV19 and TRBJ2-2): DGGITQSPKYLFRKEGQNVTLSCEQNLNHDAMYWYRQDPGQGLRLIYYSQIVNDFQKGDIAEGYSVSREKKESFPLTVTSAQKNPTAFYLCASSATGGWTNPGELFFGEGSRLTVL.

V usage is TRBV5-6 and J usage is TRBJ1-2; 8 nucleotides align to TRBD1. This CDR3 contains 14 residues. Germline V gene data show CDR1 as SGHDT and CDR2 as YYEEEE. Losses at the gene ends were 4 bases for V and 7 bases for J; bases not matched to a gene: 9. For the CDR3, the DNA is TGTGCCAGCAGCCCAGGGACAGGCTTTGGTGGCTACACCTTC. Its translation: CASSPGTGFGGYTF.

The CDR3 DNA sequence: TGTGCCAGCAGTGACGTTAGGCGCACTCGGGACTATGGCTACACCTTC. It specifies CASSDVRRTRDYGYTF. The chain carries TRBV2 and TRBJ1-2; D not certain. The germline gives CDR1 SNHLY, CDR2 FYNNEI. This CDR3 has 16 residues. V was clipped by 3 bases and J by 3 bases, with 17 bases between them.

The chain has TRBV9 and TRBJ2-1, with D hard to call. Trimming pared 0 bases from V and 5 bases from J, leaving 9 bases between. CDR1 is SGDLS, CDR2 YYNGEE, per germline. The CDR3 has 14 residues. CDR3 sequence (DNA): TGTGCCAGCAGCGTAGTTAGTTCAAACAATGAGCAGTTCTTC. Translation: CASSVVSSNNEQFF.

By proportion, this clone is medium-sized. The rearrangement joins TRBV11-2 to TRBJ1-2; D is unresolved. Germline values: CDR1 SGHAT, CDR2 FQNNGV. The CDR3 contains 13 residues. The V and J ends lost 6 bases and 7 bases respectively, with 15 bases between them. CDR3 sequence: CASSPGLPLGYTF. The DNA of the CDR3 is TGTGCCAGCAGTCCAGGACTTCCGCTTGGCTACACCTTC.

The rearrangement uses TRBV7-2 and TRBJ1-6, with TRBD1 identical over 8 bases. The CDR3 spans 14 residues. With 1 base clipped from V and 7 bases from J, the junction kept 0 bases outside the gene matches. Germline V gene data show CDR1 as SGHTA and CDR2 as FQGNSA. CDR3: CASSLDRGNSPLHF. In DNA form, the CDR3 reads TGTGCCAGCAGCTTAGACAGGGGGAATTCACCCCTCCACTTT.

The chain uses TRBV7-6 and TRBJ1-1, with TRBD1 matching over 12 bases. Germline lookup yields CDR1 SGHVS and CDR2 FNYEAQ. This CDR3 region has 15 residues. With 5 bases clipped from V and 10 bases from J, the junction kept 11 bases outside the gene matches. The CDR3, as DNA: TGTGCCAGCAGCACCTGGGACAGGGGGCAATTAAGAGCTTTCTTT. Its protein is CASSTWDRGQLRAFF. The whole variable domain, remainder taken from reference TRBV7-6 and TRBJ1-1, is GAGVSQSPRYKVTKRGQDVALRCDPISGHVSLYWYRQALGQGPEFLTYFNYEAQQDKSGLPNDRFSAERPEGSISTLTIQRTEQRDSAMYRCASSTWDRGQLRAFFGQGTRLTVV.

Remarks on this clone: The same CDR3 is also encoded by other DNA sequences in this sample. V and J are TRBV18 and TRBJ1-2, with 8 bases matching TRBD1. Germline loops: CDR1 KGHSH, CDR2 LQKENI. The CDR3 extends over 13 amino acids. The V segment lost 6 bases and the J segment 2 bases; nucleotides outside the gene matches: 2. In DNA, the CDR3 is TGTGCCAGCTCCCCAGGGGGCAACTATGGCTACACCTTC. Translation gives CASSPGGNYGYTF.

This chain uses TRBV19 with TRBJ1-2, with D maybe TRBD1 (5 bases). Deletions cut 11 bases from V and 8 bases from J, with 21 bases between. The germline V gene encodes CDR1 LNHDA and CDR2 SQIVND (reference sequence). This CDR3 comprises 13 residues. CDR3 loop: CASRGLLTLGYTF. The CDR3 DNA follows: TGTGCCTCTAGGGGACTCTTAACCCTAGGCTACACCTTC.

The chain is built from TRBV5-4 and TRBJ2-3; TRBD2 is a possible D gene (5 bases). Germline CDR1 is SGHNT and CDR2 is YYREEE (reference sequence). V lost 0 bases and J lost 6, with 11 bases in between. The CDR3 has 14 residues. The CDR3, as DNA: TGTGCCAGCAGCTTGGATTCTAGCTTGGATACGCAGTATTTT. Amino acid sequence: CASSLDSSLDTQYF.

This chain uses TRBV2 with TRBJ2-3; 8 nucleotides match TRBD2. V was pared by 6 bases and J by 2 bases, with 7 bases of the junction left unmatched. CDR3 length: 15 amino acids. CDR1 is SNHLY, CDR2 FYNNEI, per germline. CDR3 residues: CASSGGGSYTDTQYF. The CDR3 DNA follows: TGTGCCAGCAGCGGGGGGGGGAGTTACACAGATACGCAGTATTTT. The variable domain in full, completed from reference TRBV2 and TRBJ2-3, reads EPEVTQTPSHQVTQMGQEVILRCVPISNHLYFYWYRQILGQKVEFLVSFYNNEISEKSEIFDDQFSVERPDGSNFTLKIRSTKLEDSAMYFCASSGGGSYTDTQYFGPGTRLTVL.

J is TRBJ2-7 and V is TRBV28; 8 nucleotides line up with TRBD1. CDR1 is MDHEN, CDR2 SYDVKM, per germline. The CDR3 is made up of 15 amino acids. Unmatched junction bases numbered 8, after V lost 4 bases and J lost 3 bases. The CDR3: CASSYAGTGFYEQYF. Here the CDR3 DNA reads TGTGCCAGCAGTTACGCCGGGACAGGCTTCTACGAGCAGTACTTC. The entire variable domain, with the rest obtained from reference TRBV28 and TRBJ2-7, is as follows: DVKVTQSSRYLVKRTGEKVFLECVQDMDHENMFWYRQDPGLGLRLIYFSYDVKMKEKGDIPEGYSVSREKKERFSLILESASTNQTSMYLCASSYAGTGFYEQYFGPGTRLTVT.

This chain connects TRBV5-1 to TRBJ1-6; unclear D gene. Trimming pared 4 bases from V and 7 bases from J, leaving 12 bases between. CDR3 length: 14 amino acids. Germline assignment: CDR1 SGHRS and CDR2 YFSETQ. This CDR3 is CASSPRGENSPLHF. In DNA form, the CDR3 reads TGCGCCAGCAGCCCACGCGGAGAGAATTCACCCCTCCACTTT.

The V gene is TRBV4-2, the J gene TRBJ2-1; a weak D match, TRBD2 (6 bases). The germline CDR1 and CDR2 sequences are LGHNA and YNFKEQ. The V end lost 4 bases, the J end lost 9 bases, and 7 bases lay between the germline ends. The CDR3 spans 11 residues. The CDR3 spells CASSPGGEQFF. In nucleotides, the CDR3 is TGTGCCAGCAGCCCCGGGGGTGAGCAGTTCTTC.

J is TRBJ2-7 and V is TRBV7-9; TRBD2 matches at 8 bases. CDR1 is SEHNR, CDR2 FQNEAQ, per germline (reference sequence). J was trimmed by 4 bases and V by 1 base; bases with no gene match: 6. CDR3 length: 15 residues. CDR3 DNA sequence: TGTGCCAGCAGCTTAGGCGCCAGCGGGGGATACGAGCAGTACTTC. This sequence encodes CASSLGASGGYEQYF.

In DNA form, the CDR3 reads TGTGCCAGCAGCTTACTAGCGGCTTCCTACGAGCAGTACTTC. Its translation: CASSLLAASYEQYF. This rearrangement joins TRBV14 to TRBJ2-7; 8 nucleotides agree with TRBD2. J was trimmed by 1 base and V by 5 bases; bases with no gene match: 4. The CDR3 is 14 residues long. The germline gives CDR1 SGHDN, CDR2 FVKESK.

The V and J genes are TRBV5-1 and TRBJ2-5; perhaps TRBD1 as D (6 bases). V was clipped by 3 bases and J by 3 bases, with 15 bases between them. Per germline, CDR1 SGHRS and CDR2 YFSETQ. The CDR3 covers 15 residues. The chain's CDR3 is CASSSLPRTEETQYF. The CDR3 DNA reads as TGCGCCAGCAGCTCCCTCCCGAGGACAGAAGAGACCCAGTACTTC.

This chain connects TRBV19 to TRBJ1-1; unclear D gene. This CDR3 has 15 amino acids. V was clipped by 8 bases and J by 1 base, with 17 bases between them. Germline CDR1 LNHDA, CDR2 SQIVND (reference sequence). CDR3 residues: CASQPTARGNTEAFF. CDR3 coding DNA: TGTGCCAGTCAACCCACAGCGCGGGGGAACACTGAAGCTTTCTTT.

The V and J genes are TRBV19 and TRBJ2-5; weak D call: TRBD2 (5 bases). Trimming stripped 5 bases from V and 5 bases from J, with 15 bases between. CDR1 and CDR2 from the germline V gene are LNHDA and SQIVND (reference sequence). The CDR3 covers 14 residues. CDR3 sequence (DNA): TGTGCCAGTAGTGGACTGGGGATGGGGGAGACCCAGTACTTC. Amino acids: CASSGLGMGETQYF.

The gene calls are TRBV5-1 and TRBJ1-1; TRBD1 might be the D (5 bases). The CDR3 is 13 amino acids. The germline gives CDR1 SGHRS, CDR2 YFSETQ. The V end lost 6 bases, the J end lost 0 bases, and 9 bases lay between the germline ends. CDR3 protein: CASKEGMNTEAFF. The CDR3 DNA follows: TGCGCCAGCAAGGAGGGGATGAACACTGAAGCTTTCTTT.

The gene calls are TRBV6-5 and TRBJ1-1, with D possibly being TRBD1 (6 bases). The CDR3 has 13 amino acids. V was trimmed by 2 bases and J by 3 bases, leaving 7 bases between them. Germline loops: CDR1 MNHEY, CDR2 SVGAGI. CDR3 sequence (DNA): TGTGCCAGCAGTTACAACAGGGACACTGAAGCTTTCTTT. Protein sequence: CASSYNRDTEAFF.